The subject of this entry is one T cell receptor (beta chain). Germline V lookup: CDR1 SEHNR, CDR2 FQNEAQ (reference sequence). Germline trimming cut 5 bases from V and 4 bases from J; bases unmatched to any gene: 7. This CDR3 has 14 residues. The 5'RACE template-switching step produced TCR cDNA and added a universal primer site and UMIs. TCRdb itself ran the 5' RACE reads through MiXCR, one entry per CDR3 protein. Of 45,000 to 60,000 distinct CDR3 sequences listed, around 6.1% are singletons. This sample is drawn from a study of T cells after yellow fever vaccination. Study-wide results and limits: Almost all vaccine-responding clonotypes were not detected in the sorted memory subsets at the day 0 time point.

The material sequenced was PBMCs, either bulk or a sorted T-cell subset (CD4+, CD8+, memory, or dextramer-sorted; not recorded which), taken on the day of the yellow fever booster vaccination. The source is a man younger than 35 who received the YFV17D yellow fever vaccine. The V and J genes are TRBV7-9 and TRBJ1-1, with 7 bases identical to TRBD1. CDR3 coding DNA: TGTGCCAGCAGCCAGACAGGGATAGGCACTGAAGCTTTCTTT. Amino acid sequence: CASSQTGIGTEAFF.